Shown below are 21 T cell receptor beta chains from a single sample sequenced in a study of blood T cell repertoires in COVID-19. TCRdb's copy holds only in-frame clones and misses some; the assay was immunoSEQ multiplex PCR. Here the sample spans just over 150,000 clones, around 85% being singletons. The sample taken for sequencing was peripheral blood. The receptors shown here come from a human donor with acute or convalescent COVID-19. The donor label of this sample is uncertain.

The V call is TRBV29-1, the J call TRBJ1-1; 8 bases map to TRBD1. The CDR3 loop spans 14 amino acids. V lost 5 bases, J lost 0 bases, and 5 bases stayed unmatched. CDR1 is SQVTM and CDR2 is ANQGSEA in the germline V gene. CDR3 DNA: TGCAGCGTTTCAAACAGGGGGATGAACACTGAAGCTTTCTTT. Translating gives CSVSNRGMNTEAFF.

The chain uses TRBV5-6 and TRBJ2-3; D is ambiguous. The CDR3 length is 13 residues. Germline values: CDR1 SGHDT, CDR2 YYEEEE. V was shortened by 2 bases and J by 0 bases, with 4 bases between the two germline ends. The CDR3 DNA is TGTGCCAGCAGCTTCATTAGCACAGATACGCAGTATTTT. It codes for CASSFISTDTQYF. Full variable domain (outside the CDR3, taken from reference TRBV5-6 and TRBJ2-3): DAGVTQSPTHLIKTRGQQVTLRCSPKSGHDTVSWYQQALGQGPQFIFQYYEEEERQRGNFPDRFSGHQFPNYSSELNVNALLLGDSALYLCASSFISTDTQYFGPGTRLTVL.

This clone turned up a few times. The J gene is TRBJ1-1, the V gene TRBV7-8; D ambiguous. Germline CDR1 reads SGHVS; CDR2 reads FQNEAQ. The length of the CDR3 is 15 residues. V lost 1 base, J lost 1 base, and 10 bases lay in between. The CDR3 loop reads CASSLDQVGNTEAFF. The CDR3 nucleotides read TGTGCCAGCAGCTTAGATCAGGTCGGGAACACTGAAGCTTTCTTT.

V usage is TRBV5-6 and J usage is TRBJ2-7; weak D call: TRBD2 (5 bases). V was trimmed by 1 base and J by 1 base, leaving 9 bases between them. The germline gives CDR1 SGHDT, CDR2 YYEEEE. This CDR3 has 14 residues. The DNA for the CDR3 is TGTGCCAGCAGCTTGAAACTAGGGTCCTACGAGCAGTACTTC. Its protein product is CASSLKLGSYEQYF.

This rearrangement joins TRBV30 to TRBJ1-2; the D is unclear. CDR3 length equals 14 residues. Trimming cost V 0 bases and J 5 bases, with 13 bases left between them. Germline V gives CDR1 GTSNPN, CDR2 SVGIG (reference sequence). The CDR3 nucleotides are TGTGCCTGGAGTGTCGGAGGATTCTGGTATGGCTACACCTTC. It yields the protein CAWSVGGFWYGYTF.

The chain is built from TRBV6-4 and TRBJ2-3; 10 positions agree with TRBD2. With V trimmed by 4 bases and J by 2 bases, 9 bases remained unmatched. The CDR3 covers 17 residues. Germline loops: CDR1 MRHNA, CDR2 SNTAGT. The CDR3 spells CASSALGLAGATDTQYF. CDR3 DNA sequence: TGTGCCAGCAGTGCCCTGGGGCTAGCGGGGGCCACAGATACGCAGTATTTT.

V and J are TRBV27 and TRBJ2-7; D call uncertain. V was shortened by 6 bases and J by 3 bases, with 21 bases between the two germline ends. CDR3 length equals 16 residues. The germline CDR1 and CDR2 sequences are MNHEY and SMNVEV (reference sequence). DNA of the CDR3: TGTGCCAGCAGCCGCAACCCGAGTCTAATTATCTACGAGCAGTACTTC. It is translated as CASSRNPSLIIYEQYF.

The chain combines TRBV5-6 with TRBJ2-4; TRBD2 matches 8 bases. Germline V gives CDR1 SGHDT, CDR2 YYEEEE. After removal of 1 base from V and 5 bases from J, the junction contained 8 bases not matched to a gene. CDR3 length: 16 amino acids. Written as DNA, the CDR3 is TGTGCCAGCAGCTTGCTAGGCGGGGGGCGAGAAAACATTCAGTACTTC. Its protein is CASSLLGGGRENIQYF.

The gene calls are TRBV7-8 and TRBJ2-7; D gene ambiguous. Trimming stripped 1 base from V and 3 bases from J, with 13 bases between. This CDR3 region has 15 residues. CDR1 SGHVS and CDR2 FQNEAQ come from the germline V gene. Here the CDR3 reads CASSLEVRLNYEQYF. The CDR3 DNA reads TGTGCCAGCAGCTTAGAGGTCAGGTTGAACTACGAGCAGTACTTC. The variable domain in full, with the rest retrieved from reference TRBV7-8 and TRBJ2-7, is GAGVSQSPRYKVAKRGQDVALRCDPISGHVSLFWYQQALGQGPEFLTYFQNEAQLDKSGLPSDRFFAERPEGSVSTLKIQRTQQEDSAVYLCASSLEVRLNYEQYFGPGTRLTVT.

V and J are TRBV7-8 and TRBJ1-3; D not resolved. CDR1 SGHVS and CDR2 FQNEAQ come from the germline V gene. The CDR3 totals 16 residues. Trimming shortened V by 1 base and J by 2 bases, and 12 bases separated the two germline ends. The CDR3 coding sequence is TGTGCCAGCAGCTTAGGGAGACCACCGACTGGAAACACCATATATTTT. It yields the protein CASSLGRPPTGNTIYF.

The rearrangement uses TRBV29-1 and TRBJ1-1; 7 bases line up with TRBD1. Germline CDR1 SQVTM, CDR2 ANQGSEA. Trimming at V came to 7 bases and at J to 1 base, leaving 3 bases not matched to a gene. This CDR3 is 12 amino acids long. This CDR3 is CSGWTGNTEAFF. CDR3 coding DNA: TGCAGCGGCTGGACAGGGAACACTGAAGCTTTCTTT. The full variable domain, rest sourced from reference TRBV29-1 and TRBJ1-1, is SAVISQKPSRDICQRGTSLTIQCQVDSQVTMMFWYRQQPGQSLTLIATANQGSEATYESGFVIDKFPISRPNLTFSTLTVSNMSPEDSSIYLCSGWTGNTEAFFGQGTRLTVV.

CDR3 coding DNA: TGTGCCAGCAGCCAAGGAGGAAATGGCTACACCTTC. The encoded protein is CASSQGGNGYTF. The chain recombines TRBV4-2 with TRBJ1-2; D gene uncertain. Germline V lookup: CDR1 LGHNA, CDR2 YNFKEQ. Trimming took 1 base from V and 6 from J, leaving 6 bases between them. The CDR3 has 12 residues.

The table lists this clone with a count of one. V is TRBV7-3 and J is TRBJ2-7, with D possibly being TRBD1 (6 bases). Germline V gene sequence: CDR1 SGHTA, CDR2 FQGTGA. V gave up 2 bases and J gave up 0 bases, with 11 bases separating them. The CDR3 is 15 residues long. The CDR3 bases are TGTGCCAGCAGCTTAGGTGGACAGATCTCCTACGAGCAGTACTTC. This codes for CASSLGGQISYEQYF.

The V gene is TRBV6-5, the J gene TRBJ2-2, with 9 bases that match TRBD1. Unmatched junction bases numbered 5, after V lost 4 bases and J lost 2 bases. The germline gives CDR1 MNHEY, CDR2 SVGAGI. The CDR3 is 16 residues long. The CDR3 sequence is CASSSPGQGNTGELFF. CDR3 nucleotides: TGTGCCAGCAGTTCCCCGGGACAGGGAAACACCGGGGAGCTGTTTTTT.

This clone was recorded a few times. The chain carries TRBV28 and TRBJ2-7, with 9 nucleotides matching TRBD2. Unmatched junction bases numbered 11, after V lost 7 bases and J lost 1 base. The CDR3 has 16 amino acids. From germline, CDR1 is MDHEN and CDR2 SYDVKM. The CDR3 protein is CASTPVRGGDSYEQYF. CDR3 DNA sequence: TGTGCCAGCACCCCTGTGCGGGGGGGCGATTCCTACGAGCAGTACTTC.

This rearrangement joins TRBV7-6 to TRBJ1-2, with a possible D match to TRBD1 (5 bases). There are 15 residues in the CDR3. Between the trimmed V and J ends, which lost 5 bases and 6 bases, there was a span of 19 bases. The germline CDR1 and CDR2 sequences are SGHVS and FNYEAQ. The CDR3 loop is CASSDSGNSGDGYTF. The CDR3 coding sequence is TGTGCCAGCAGCGACTCAGGGAACTCAGGTGATGGCTACACCTTC. The full variable domain, with the rest looked up from reference TRBV7-6 and TRBJ1-2, is GAGVSQSPRYKVTKRGQDVALRCDPISGHVSLYWYRQALGQGPEFLTYFNYEAQQDKSGLPNDRFSAERPEGSISTLTIQRTEQRDSAMYRCASSDSGNSGDGYTFGSGTRLTVV.

This chain links TRBV4-3 with TRBJ1-6; D is unclear. The CDR3 has 14 residues. V was trimmed by 0 bases and J by 4 bases, leaving 4 bases between them. The germline gives CDR1 LGHNA, CDR2 YSLEER. The CDR3 nucleotides read TGCGCCAGCAGCCAAGATGCGTATAATTCACCCCTCCACTTT. It translates to CASSQDAYNSPLHF.

The rearrangement joins TRBV9 to TRBJ1-2, with 7 bases lining up with TRBD1. J was trimmed by 7 bases and V by 3 bases; bases with no gene match: 9. CDR3 length equals 14 residues. CDR1 is SGDLS, CDR2 YYNGEE, per germline. CDR3 residues: CASSADRTGGGYTF. DNA for the CDR3: TGTGCCAGCAGCGCCGACAGGACAGGTGGTGGCTACACCTTC.

The chain combines TRBV4-1 with TRBJ1-4; 9 bases line up with TRBD1. Germline V gene sequence: CDR1 MGHRA, CDR2 YSYEKL. The CDR3 consists of 21 residues. V was pared by 4 bases and J by 6 bases, with 24 bases of the junction left unmatched. CDR3 sequence reads: CASSLGRNPGQGQVGYEKLFF. The CDR3 nucleotides read TGCGCCAGCAGCCTCGGGAGGAACCCGGGACAGGGTCAAGTCGGATATGAAAAACTGTTTTTT.

This chain connects TRBV18 to TRBJ1-6; 7 bases match TRBD1. The ends lost 5 bases at V and 9 bases at J; junction bases unmatched: 10. The CDR3 extends over 15 amino acids. In germline, CDR1 is KGHSH, CDR2 LQKENI. For the CDR3, the DNA is TGTGCCAGCTCAACCGACAGGGCCCAGGGTTCACCCCTCCACTTT. Translated, it gives CASSTDRAQGSPLHF.

The table lists this clone with a count of one. The chain couples TRBV27 to TRBJ1-1; 10 bases match TRBD1. CDR1 is MNHEY and CDR2 is SMNVEV in the germline V gene (reference sequence). There are 18 residues in the CDR3. The J segment lost 0 bases and the V segment lost 3 bases, leaving 10 bases of the junction unmatched. DNA for the CDR3: TGTGCCAGCAGTTTTTACACCCGGGACAGGGGTTTGAACACTGAAGCTTTCTTT. Encoded protein: CASSFYTRDRGLNTEAFF.